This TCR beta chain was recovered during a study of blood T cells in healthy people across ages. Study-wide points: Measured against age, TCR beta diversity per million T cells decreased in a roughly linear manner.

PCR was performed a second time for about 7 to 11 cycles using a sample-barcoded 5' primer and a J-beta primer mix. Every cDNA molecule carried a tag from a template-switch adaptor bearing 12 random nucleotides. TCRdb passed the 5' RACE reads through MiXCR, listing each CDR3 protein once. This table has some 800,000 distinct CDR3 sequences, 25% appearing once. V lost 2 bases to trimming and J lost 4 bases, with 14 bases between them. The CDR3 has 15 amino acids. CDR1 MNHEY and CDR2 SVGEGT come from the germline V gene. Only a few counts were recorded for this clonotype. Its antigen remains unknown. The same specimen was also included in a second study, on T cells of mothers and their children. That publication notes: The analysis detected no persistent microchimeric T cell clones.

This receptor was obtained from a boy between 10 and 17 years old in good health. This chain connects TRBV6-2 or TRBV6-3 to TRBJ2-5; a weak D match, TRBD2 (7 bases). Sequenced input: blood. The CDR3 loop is CASSYVGGGGETQYF. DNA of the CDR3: TGTGCCAGCAGTTACGTCGGGGGCGGGGGAGAGACCCAGTACTTC.